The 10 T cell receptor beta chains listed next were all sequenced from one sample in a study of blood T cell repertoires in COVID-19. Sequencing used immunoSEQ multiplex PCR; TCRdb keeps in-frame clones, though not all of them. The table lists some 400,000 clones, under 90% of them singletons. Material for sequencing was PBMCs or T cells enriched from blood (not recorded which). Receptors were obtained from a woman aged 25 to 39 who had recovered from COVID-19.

The chain's CDR3 is CASSGLPGEELFF. The CDR3 nucleotides are TGTGCCAGCAGCGGACTACCCGGCGAGGAGCTGTTTTTT. The chain uses TRBV2 and TRBJ2-2, with a weak D call TRBD2 (6 bases). V was pared by 6 bases and J by 10 bases, with 15 bases between. Germline values: CDR1 SNHLY, CDR2 FYNNEI. The CDR3 loop spans 13 amino acids.

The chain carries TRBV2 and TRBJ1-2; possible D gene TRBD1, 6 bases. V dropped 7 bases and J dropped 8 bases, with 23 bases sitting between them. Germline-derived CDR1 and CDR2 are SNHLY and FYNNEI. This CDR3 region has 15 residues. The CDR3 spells CASTPWEGSQGGYTF. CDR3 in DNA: TGTGCCAGCACTCCTTGGGAGGGCTCACAGGGCGGCTACACCTTC.

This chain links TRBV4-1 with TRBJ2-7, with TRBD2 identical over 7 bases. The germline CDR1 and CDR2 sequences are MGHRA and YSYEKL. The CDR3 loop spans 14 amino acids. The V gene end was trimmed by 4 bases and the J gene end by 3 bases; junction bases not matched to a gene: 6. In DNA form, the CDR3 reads TGCGCCAGCAGCCCCACTGGCGGGAGCTACGAGCAGTACTTC. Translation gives CASSPTGGSYEQYF.

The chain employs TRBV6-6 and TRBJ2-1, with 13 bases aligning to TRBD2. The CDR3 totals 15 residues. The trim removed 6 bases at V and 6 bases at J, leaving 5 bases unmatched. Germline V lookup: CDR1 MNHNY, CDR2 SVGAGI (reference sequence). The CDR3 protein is CASRETSGGSNEQFF. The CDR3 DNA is TGTGCCAGCAGGGAGACTAGCGGGGGGAGCAATGAGCAGTTCTTC.

CDR3 in amino acids: CATRVRDTEAFF. CDR3 nucleotides: TGTGCCACCAGGGTTCGAGACACTGAAGCTTTCTTT. V gene TRBV5-4 combines with J gene TRBJ1-1; the D gene is possibly TRBD1 (5 bases). The CDR3 is 12 amino acids. V lost 9 bases, J lost 3 bases, and 12 bases lay in between. CDR1 SGHNT and CDR2 YYREEE come from the germline V gene (reference sequence).

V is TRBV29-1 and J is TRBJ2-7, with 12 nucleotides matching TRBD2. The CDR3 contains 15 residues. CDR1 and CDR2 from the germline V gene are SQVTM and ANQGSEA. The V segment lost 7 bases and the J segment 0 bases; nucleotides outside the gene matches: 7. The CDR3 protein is CSALGLAGNSYEQYF. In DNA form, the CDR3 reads TGCAGCGCACTCGGACTAGCGGGAAACTCCTACGAGCAGTACTTC.

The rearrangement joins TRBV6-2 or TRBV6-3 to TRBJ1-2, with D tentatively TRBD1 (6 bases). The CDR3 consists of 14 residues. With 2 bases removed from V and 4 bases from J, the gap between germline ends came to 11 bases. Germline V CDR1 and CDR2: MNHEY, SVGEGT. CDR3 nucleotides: TGTGCCAGCAGTTACACAGGGCCGGGCTATGGCTACACCTTC. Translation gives CASSYTGPGYGYTF.

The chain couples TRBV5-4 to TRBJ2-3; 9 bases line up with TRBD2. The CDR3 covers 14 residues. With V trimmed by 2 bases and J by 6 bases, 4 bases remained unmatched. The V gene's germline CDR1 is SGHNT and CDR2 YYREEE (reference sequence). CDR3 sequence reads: CASSFLAGVDTQYF. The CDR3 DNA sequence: TGTGCCAGCAGCTTCTTAGCGGGAGTGGATACGCAGTATTTT.

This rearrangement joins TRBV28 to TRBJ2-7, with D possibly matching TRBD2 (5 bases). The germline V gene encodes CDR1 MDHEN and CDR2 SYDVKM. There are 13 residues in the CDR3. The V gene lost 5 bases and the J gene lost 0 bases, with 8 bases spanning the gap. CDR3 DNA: TGTGCCAGCAGTCCCGGGATCTCCTACGAGCAGTACTTC. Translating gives CASSPGISYEQYF.

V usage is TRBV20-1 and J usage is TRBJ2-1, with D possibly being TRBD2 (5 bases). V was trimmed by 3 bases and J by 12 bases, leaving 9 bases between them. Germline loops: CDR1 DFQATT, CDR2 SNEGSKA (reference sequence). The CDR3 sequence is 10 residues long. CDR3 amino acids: CSASSGGQFF. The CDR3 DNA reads TGCAGTGCTAGTTCCGGAGGGCAGTTCTTC.